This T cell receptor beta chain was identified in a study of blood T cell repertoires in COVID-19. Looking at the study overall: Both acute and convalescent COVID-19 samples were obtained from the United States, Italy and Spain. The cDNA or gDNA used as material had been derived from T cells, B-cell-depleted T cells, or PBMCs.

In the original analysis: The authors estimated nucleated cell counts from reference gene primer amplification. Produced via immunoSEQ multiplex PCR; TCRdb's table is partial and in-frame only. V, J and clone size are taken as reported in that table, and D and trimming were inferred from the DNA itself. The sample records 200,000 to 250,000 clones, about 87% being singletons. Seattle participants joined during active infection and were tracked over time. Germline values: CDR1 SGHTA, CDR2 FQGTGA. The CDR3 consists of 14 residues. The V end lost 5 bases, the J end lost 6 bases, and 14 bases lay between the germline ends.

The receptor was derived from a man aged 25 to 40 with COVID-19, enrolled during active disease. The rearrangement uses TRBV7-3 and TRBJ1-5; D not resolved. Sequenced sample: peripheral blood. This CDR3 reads CASSDVAGVQPQHF. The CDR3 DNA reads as TGTGCCAGCAGCGACGTGGCCGGGGTTCAGCCCCAGCATTTT.